The rows below give T cell receptor beta chains drawn from one sample of a study of CD8+CD57+ T cells in acquired aplastic anemia. TCRdb called the reads again in MiXCR, with one record for every CDR3 protein. In the table there are around 190,000 distinct CDR3 sequences, around 60% of which are singletons. Material for sequencing was sorted CD4+, CD8+, or CD8+CD57+ T cells (not recorded which) from PBMCs. The receptors shown here come from a human donor in good health. The CDR3 runs from the conserved cysteine through the conserved F or W. Each record gives: CDR3 length, D gene, V gene, clone size, CDR3 protein. D genes are given only for firm matches. Size is stated for part of the rows, as once, few or many counts, or as a class when the clone is expanded.

15 TRBD2 TRBV5-5 - CASSWGGSAEETQYF
15 TRBD2 TRBV2 - CASSEGAGGPNVLTF
14 - TRBV7-2 few CASSSRQGPPPLHF
15 - TRBV4-1 many CASSQAYQGGTEAFF
14 - TRBV19 - CASSNVGGDNEQFF
15 - TRBV20-1 - CSARRLRGHTDTQYF
15 - TRBV19 - CASSAGAIGNQPQHF
14 - TRBV7-8 - CASKFEGWINEQFF
14 - TRBV29-1 - CSAKSGGSGNTIYF
14 - TRBV19 - CASSIDGPRDTQYF
14 - TRBV12-3/TRBV12-4 many CASSWDAGTGELFF
11 TRBD1 TRBV19 many CASRQGYEQYF
18 TRBD2 TRBV20-1 once CSARVLGMGGSRLETQYF
13 - TRBV12-3/TRBV12-4 - CASSPRHTGELFF